This T cell receptor beta chain derives from a study of T cell responses to AZD1222 COVID-19 vaccine (dated by TCRdb to the early 2020s). About the study as a whole: A total of around 240 trial participants underwent TCR sequencing, of whom 207 received two doses of AZD1222 and some 26 received two doses of the MenACWY control vaccine. Trial participants were enrolled by age into 18-55, 56-69 and 70-plus year subgroups, with roughly 160, 29 and 62 TCR-sequenced participants respectively. Results the study describes overall, beyond this receptor: A significant rise in spike-specific TCR breadth and depth was observed after two AZD1222 doses relative to day 0 and relative to MenACWY recipients. Nearly half of unique spike-specific TCRs reportedly recognized epitopes outside regions mutated in the B.1.351 and B.1.1.7 variants. The 56-69-year group was small, and its depth increase did not reach significance, likely because of low power. Participants were mostly white British, with more females than males. The authors suggested clonal diversity may have been underestimated. CD4 TCRs associated with the vaccine covered the entire spike protein, and the dominant responses were in regions 160-218 and 743-854. Because no day 14 peak-response samples were available, repertoires were characterized only after the peak T cell response. Conclusions about previously exposed vaccinees were limited because only six AZD1222 recipients were SARS-CoV-2 seropositive at baseline.

Reading the label with the study, this specimen's time point is: about 28 days (+/-7) after the second vaccine dose. AZD1222 recipients with second doses at about 4 weeks or about 12 weeks were pooled, because spike-specific TCR depth and breadth did not differ between schedules. Samples from vaccinated people were obtained from the UK trials COV001 and COV002, which included a single-blind randomized controlled phase 2/3 trial of AZD1222 (ChAdOx1 nCoV-19) in healthy adults. Trial participant PBMC samples were collected at day 0 and day 28 after the second dose for TCRbeta chain sequencing. The CDR3 regions of human TCRbeta chains were subjected to immunosequencing. For the original study's pipeline: Repertoire TCRs were checked for matches against a reference library of SARS-CoV-2-specific TCRs that had been generated using the MIRA antigen-specificity platform. Breadth was defined as the fraction of unique TCRs that were SARS-CoV-2-associated. Depth was defined as the fraction of total T cells that were SARS-CoV-2-associated. Using the MIRA data, every spike-specific TCR was mapped to the spike region that the TCR reacted to and assigned to either a CD4 or a CD8 class. Log10-transformed breadth and depth values were compared by one-way ANOVA with Sidak's multiple comparisons tests. TCRdb holds this immuneACCESS table with in-frame rearrangements only. Some clones are missing; in checked studies, unresolved V genes explain under half, and the rest has no known cause. V, J and clone size are those of that table, while D and trimming were read from the DNA. The sample contains fewer than 120,000 clones, about 87% of them found a single time. Clones ranked in the top ten supply more than 14% of the sample.

About this clone: The antigen it recognizes is unknown. No much larger clonotype is one base removed from it; base qualities were not supplied.

The germline V gene sets CDR1 to SGHAT and CDR2 to FQNNGV. CDR3 length: 14 amino acids, cysteine to phenylalanine. The read is trimmed to its CDR3 DNA, 42 bases read in frame from base 1. Germline trimming: 0 bases from V, 7 bases from J; junction bases outside gene matches: 3. Specimen: peripheral blood, collected 28 days after the second AZD1222 dose. Rearrangement joined TRBV11-2 to TRBJ2-1, with 7 bases in between that match TRBD2. This TCR derives from an adult who received the AZD1222 COVID-19 vaccine. The CDR3 has the sequence CASSLDWEGNEQFF. The DNA sequence follows: TGTGCCAGCAGCTTAGATTGGGAGGGGAATGAGCAGTTCTTC.